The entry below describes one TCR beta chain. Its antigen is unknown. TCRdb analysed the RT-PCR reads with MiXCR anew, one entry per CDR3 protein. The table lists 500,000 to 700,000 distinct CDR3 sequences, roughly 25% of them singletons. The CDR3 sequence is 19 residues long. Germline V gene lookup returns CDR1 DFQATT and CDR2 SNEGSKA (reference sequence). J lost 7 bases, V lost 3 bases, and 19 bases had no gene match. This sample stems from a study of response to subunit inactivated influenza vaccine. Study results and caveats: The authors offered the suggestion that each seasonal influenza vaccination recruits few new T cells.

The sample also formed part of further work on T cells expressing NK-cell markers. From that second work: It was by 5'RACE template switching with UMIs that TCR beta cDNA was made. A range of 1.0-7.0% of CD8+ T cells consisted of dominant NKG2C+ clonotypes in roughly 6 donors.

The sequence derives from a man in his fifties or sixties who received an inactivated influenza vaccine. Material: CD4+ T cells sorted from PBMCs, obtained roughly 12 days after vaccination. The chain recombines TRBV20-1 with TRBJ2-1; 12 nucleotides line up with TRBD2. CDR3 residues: CSASGFASGRADVRNEQFF. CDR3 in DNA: TGCAGTGCTAGCGGCTTTGCTAGCGGGAGGGCCGACGTACGGAATGAGCAGTTCTTC.